This is a list of T cell receptor beta chains from one sample in a study of shared clonotypes between healthy human individuals. Clones were sequenced by immunoSEQ multiplex PCR, and TCRdb holds only the in-frame ones, with some missing. The data hold some 650,000 clones, with around 97% observed a single time. The specimen was naive CD4+ T cells sorted from blood. These receptors came from a woman in her thirties in good health. The CDR3 runs from the conserved cysteine through the conserved F or W. Each record gives: V gene, CDR3 protein.

TRBV6-5 CASSWGSGQFF
TRBV2 CASSLDIYEQYF
TRBV7-9 CASSLDRPGPGNTIYF
TRBV19 CASSMQGPQPQHF
TRBV27 CASSPALSYEQYF
TRBV9 CASSGTGGFGNTIYF
TRBV10-3 CAISESGYEQFF
TRBV6-5 CASSRQGASSPLHF
TRBV29-1 CSVVPGVAGEAYNEQFF
TRBV28 CASSPSMRGPFF
TRBV19 CASRDGGNTIYF
TRBV28 CASSFGAPNGNTIYF
TRBV2 CASREGLASYEQYF
TRBV5-1 CASSLVLAGINEQFF
TRBV2 CASSVLAGVYEQYF
TRBV5-1 CASGPGQGLNEQYF
TRBV21-1 CASSFKGGNDEQFF
TRBV19 CASSLTRQGANTGELFF
TRBV5-4 CASSQMGGTEAFF
TRBV5-4 CASSLGTSGSGTQYF
TRBV29-1 CSVGSQRQNNEQFF
TRBV5-4 CASSLGDRLINEQFF
TRBV6-5 CAGMTDSLLYF
TRBV15 CATSRDEAFMTYEQYF
TRBV5-1 CATGQGTGYGYTF
TRBV6-6 CASSYSSGGTEAFF
TRBV20-1 CATSGRDEQYF
TRBV5-1 CASSRTGGDTNTGELFF
TRBV4-1 CASRKTGIAQDTQYF
TRBV4-1 CASSQAPGLSLQSIPVEQYF
TRBV2 CASFRLAGDAGELFF
TRBV10-1 CASSGSGSPYEQYF
TRBV13 CASSRRPGTTDTQYF
TRBV6-5 CASSYTAGHTEAFF
TRBV15 CATSRAARGGYNEQFF
TRBV9 CASSPWGDTRSYNEQFF
TRBV10-1 CASSEGTVAQETQYF
TRBV6-1 CASSRDRDQLNEQFF
TRBV4-2 CASSQDYGLGGTEAFF
TRBV5-1 CASSSGTGGADTQYF
TRBV28 CASSPRTVSSYEQYF
TRBV6-5 CASTGDYTDTQYF
TRBV28 CASSLPLTLRPSSYEQYF
TRBV2 CASSVLASGSRETQYF
TRBV21-1 CASTLLLKGYEQYF
TRBV29-1 CSVTHRLTATQYF
TRBV29-1 CSGRQGATEAFF
TRBV7-2 CTSGSRGETQYF
TRBV2 CASRRAGKSYEQYF
TRBV9 CASSVGASSGNTIYF
TRBV2 CASSEDVGGYNEQFF
TRBV7-9 CASSFEGQPQHF
TRBV5-1 CASSPDRAGANVLTF
TRBV4-1 CASSQDRITGNNEQFF
TRBV6-5 CASSYRGVVPGNTIYF